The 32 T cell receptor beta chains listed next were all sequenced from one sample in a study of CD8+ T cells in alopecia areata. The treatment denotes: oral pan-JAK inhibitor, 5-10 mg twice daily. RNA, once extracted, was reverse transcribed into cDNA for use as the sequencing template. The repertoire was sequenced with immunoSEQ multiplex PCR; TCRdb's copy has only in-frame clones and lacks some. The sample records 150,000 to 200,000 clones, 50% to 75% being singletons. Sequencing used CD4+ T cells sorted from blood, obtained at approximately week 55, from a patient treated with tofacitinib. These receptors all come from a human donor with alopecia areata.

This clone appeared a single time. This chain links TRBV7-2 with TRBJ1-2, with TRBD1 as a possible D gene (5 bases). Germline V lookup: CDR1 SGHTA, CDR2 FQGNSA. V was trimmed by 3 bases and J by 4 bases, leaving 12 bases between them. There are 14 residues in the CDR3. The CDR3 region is CASSLPGRPYGYTF. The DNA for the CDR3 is TGTGCCAGCAGCTTGCCGGGACGGCCCTATGGCTACACCTTC.

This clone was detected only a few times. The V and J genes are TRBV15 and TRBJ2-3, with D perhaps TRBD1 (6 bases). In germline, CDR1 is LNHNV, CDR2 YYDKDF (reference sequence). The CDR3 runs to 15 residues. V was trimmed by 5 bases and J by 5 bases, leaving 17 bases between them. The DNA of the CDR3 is TGTGCCACCAGCGACCGGGACACTTTGGGAGATACGCAGTATTTT. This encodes CATSDRDTLGDTQYF. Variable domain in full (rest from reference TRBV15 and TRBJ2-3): DAMVIQNPRYQVTQFGKPVTLSCSQTLNHNVMYWYQQKSSQAPKLLFHYYDKDFNNEADTPDNFQSRRPNTSFCFLDIRSPGLGDTAMYLCATSDRDTLGDTQYFGPGTRLTVL.

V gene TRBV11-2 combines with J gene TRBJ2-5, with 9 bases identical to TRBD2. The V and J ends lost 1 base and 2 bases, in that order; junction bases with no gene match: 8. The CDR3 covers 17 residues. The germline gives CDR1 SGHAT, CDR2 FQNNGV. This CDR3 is CASSLGSSGGRQETQYF. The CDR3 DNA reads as TGTGCCAGCAGCTTAGGGAGTAGCGGGGGTCGGCAAGAGACCCAGTACTTC.

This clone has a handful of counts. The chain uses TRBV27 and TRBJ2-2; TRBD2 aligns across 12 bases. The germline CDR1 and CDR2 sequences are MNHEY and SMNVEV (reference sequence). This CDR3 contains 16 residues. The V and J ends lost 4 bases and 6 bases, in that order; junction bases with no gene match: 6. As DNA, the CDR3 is TGTGCCAGCAGTTCGACGGGACTAGCGGGCCCCGGGGAGCTGTTTTTT. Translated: CASSSTGLAGPGELFF.

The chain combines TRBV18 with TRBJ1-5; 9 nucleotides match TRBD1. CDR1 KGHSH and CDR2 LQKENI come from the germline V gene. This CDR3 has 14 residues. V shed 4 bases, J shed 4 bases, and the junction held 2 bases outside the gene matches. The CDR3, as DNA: TGTGCCAGCTCACTCGGACAGGGGAATCAGCCCCAGCATTTT. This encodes CASSLGQGNQPQHF.

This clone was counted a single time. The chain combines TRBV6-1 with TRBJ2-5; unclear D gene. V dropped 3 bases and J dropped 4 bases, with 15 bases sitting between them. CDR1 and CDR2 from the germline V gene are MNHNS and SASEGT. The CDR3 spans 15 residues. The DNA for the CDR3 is TGTGCCAGCAGTGAGGATCACAACGTGGGAGAGACCCAGTACTTC. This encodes CASSEDHNVGETQYF.

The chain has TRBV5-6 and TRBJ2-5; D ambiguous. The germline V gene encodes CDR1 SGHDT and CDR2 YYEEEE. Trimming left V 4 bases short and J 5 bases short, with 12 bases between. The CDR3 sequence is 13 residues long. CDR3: CASSQHLRETQYF. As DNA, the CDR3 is TGTGCCAGCAGCCAACACCTTCGTGAGACCCAGTACTTC.

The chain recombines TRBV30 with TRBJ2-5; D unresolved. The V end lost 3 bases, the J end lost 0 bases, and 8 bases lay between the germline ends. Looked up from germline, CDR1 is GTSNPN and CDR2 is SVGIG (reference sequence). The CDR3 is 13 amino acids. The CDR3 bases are TGTGCCTGGAGCCGCATGAACCAAGAGACCCAGTACTTC. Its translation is CAWSRMNQETQYF.

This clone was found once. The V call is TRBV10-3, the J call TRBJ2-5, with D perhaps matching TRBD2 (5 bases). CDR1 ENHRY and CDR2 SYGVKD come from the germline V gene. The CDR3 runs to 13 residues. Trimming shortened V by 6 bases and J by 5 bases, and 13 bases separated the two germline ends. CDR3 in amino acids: CAISYEGWETQYF. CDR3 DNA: TGTGCCATCAGCTACGAGGGATGGGAGACCCAGTACTTC.

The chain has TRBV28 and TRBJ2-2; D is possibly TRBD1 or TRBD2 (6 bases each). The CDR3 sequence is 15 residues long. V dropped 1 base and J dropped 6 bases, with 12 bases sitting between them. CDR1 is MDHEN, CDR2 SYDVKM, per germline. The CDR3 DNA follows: TGTGCCAGCAGTTTATACGGCCGGGGGCCCGGGGAGCTGTTTTTT. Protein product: CASSLYGRGPGELFF.

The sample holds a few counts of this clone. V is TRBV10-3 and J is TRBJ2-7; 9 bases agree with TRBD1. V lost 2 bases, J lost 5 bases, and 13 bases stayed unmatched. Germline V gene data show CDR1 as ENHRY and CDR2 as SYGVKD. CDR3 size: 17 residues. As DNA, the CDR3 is TGTGCCATCAGTGAGACGCGGACAGGGGAAGGACTAGACGAGCAGTACTTC. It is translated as CAISETRTGEGLDEQYF.

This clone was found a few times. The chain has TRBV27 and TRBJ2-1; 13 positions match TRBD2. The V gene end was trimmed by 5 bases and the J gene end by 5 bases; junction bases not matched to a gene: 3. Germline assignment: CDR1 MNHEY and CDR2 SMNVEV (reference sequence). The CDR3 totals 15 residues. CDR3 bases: TGTGCCAGCAGTCAACTAGCGGGGGGGCACAATGAGCAGTTCTTC. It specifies CASSQLAGGHNEQFF.

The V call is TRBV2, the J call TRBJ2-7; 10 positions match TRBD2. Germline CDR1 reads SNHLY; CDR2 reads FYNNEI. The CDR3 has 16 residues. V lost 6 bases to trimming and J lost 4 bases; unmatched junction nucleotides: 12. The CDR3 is CASRRTSGDYLYEQYF. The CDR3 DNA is TGTGCCAGCAGGCGGACTAGCGGAGACTACCTTTACGAGCAGTACTTC.

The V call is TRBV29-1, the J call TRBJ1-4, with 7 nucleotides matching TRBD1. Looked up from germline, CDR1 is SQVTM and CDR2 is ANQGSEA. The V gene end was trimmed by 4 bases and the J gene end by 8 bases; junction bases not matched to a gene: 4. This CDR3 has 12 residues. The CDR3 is CSVVVGGEKLFF. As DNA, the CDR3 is TGCAGCGTTGTCGTAGGGGGCGAAAAACTGTTTTTT.

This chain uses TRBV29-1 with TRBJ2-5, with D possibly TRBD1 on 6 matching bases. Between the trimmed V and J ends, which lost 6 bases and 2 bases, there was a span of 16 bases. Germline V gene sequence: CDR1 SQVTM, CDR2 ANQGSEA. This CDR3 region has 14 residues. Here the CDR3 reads CSVRGRQRQETQYF. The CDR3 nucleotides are TGCAGCGTGAGGGGGAGACAGAGACAAGAGACCCAGTACTTC.

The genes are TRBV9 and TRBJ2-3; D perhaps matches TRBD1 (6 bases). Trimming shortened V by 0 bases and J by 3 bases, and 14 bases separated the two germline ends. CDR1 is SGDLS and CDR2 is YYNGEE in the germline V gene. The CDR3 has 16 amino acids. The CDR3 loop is CASSVATGLGTDTQYF. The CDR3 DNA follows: TGTGCCAGCAGCGTAGCTACAGGGTTGGGAACAGATACGCAGTATTTT.

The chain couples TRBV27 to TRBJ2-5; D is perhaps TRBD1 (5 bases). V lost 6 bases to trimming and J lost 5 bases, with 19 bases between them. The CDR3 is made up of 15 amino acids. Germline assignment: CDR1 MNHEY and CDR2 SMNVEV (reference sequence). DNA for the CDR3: TGTGCCAGCAGCATCTTCCAGGGATTCAAGGAGACCCAGTACTTC. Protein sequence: CASSIFQGFKETQYF.

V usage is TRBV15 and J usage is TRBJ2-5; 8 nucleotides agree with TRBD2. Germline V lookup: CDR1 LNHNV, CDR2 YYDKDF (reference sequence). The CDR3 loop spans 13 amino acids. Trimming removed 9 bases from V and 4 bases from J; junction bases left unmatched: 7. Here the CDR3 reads CATKTSGSETQYF. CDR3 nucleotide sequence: TGTGCCACGAAAACTAGCGGATCAGAGACCCAGTACTTC.

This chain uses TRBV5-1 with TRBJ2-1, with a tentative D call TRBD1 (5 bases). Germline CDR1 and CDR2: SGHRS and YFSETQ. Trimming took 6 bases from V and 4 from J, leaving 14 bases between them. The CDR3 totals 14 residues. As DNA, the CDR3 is TGCGCCAGCATGCCGACAGATAATTACAATGAGCAGTTCTTC. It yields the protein CASMPTDNYNEQFF.

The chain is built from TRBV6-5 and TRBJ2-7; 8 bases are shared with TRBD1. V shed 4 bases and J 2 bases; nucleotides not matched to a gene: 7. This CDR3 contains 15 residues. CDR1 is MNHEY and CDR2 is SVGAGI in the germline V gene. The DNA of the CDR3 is TGTGCCAGCAGTTTCGACAGGGGACCAACCTACGAGCAGTACTTC. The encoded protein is CASSFDRGPTYEQYF.

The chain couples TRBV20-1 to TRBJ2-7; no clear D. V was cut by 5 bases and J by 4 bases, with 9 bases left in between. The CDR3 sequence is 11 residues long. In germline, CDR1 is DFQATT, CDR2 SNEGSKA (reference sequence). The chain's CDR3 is CSAVSRYEQYF. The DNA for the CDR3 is TGCAGTGCTGTTAGTAGGTACGAGCAGTACTTC.

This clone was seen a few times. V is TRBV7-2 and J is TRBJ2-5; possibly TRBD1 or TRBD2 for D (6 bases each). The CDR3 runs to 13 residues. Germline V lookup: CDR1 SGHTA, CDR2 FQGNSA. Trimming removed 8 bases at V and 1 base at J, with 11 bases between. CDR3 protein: CASGGDIQETQYF. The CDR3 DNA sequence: TGTGCCAGCGGAGGGGACATCCAAGAGACCCAGTACTTC.

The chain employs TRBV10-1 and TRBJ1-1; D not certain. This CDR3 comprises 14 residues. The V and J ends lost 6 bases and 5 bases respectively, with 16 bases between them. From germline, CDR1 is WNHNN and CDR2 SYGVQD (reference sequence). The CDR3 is CASRRPGRSTEAFF. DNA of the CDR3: TGCGCCAGCAGGAGACCAGGTCGGAGTACTGAAGCTTTCTTT.

The CDR3 reads CAWDLAGGIEQFF. The CDR3 region has the DNA TGTGCCTGGGACCTAGCGGGGGGGATTGAGCAGTTCTTC. V gene TRBV30 combines with J gene TRBJ2-1; 12 nucleotides align to TRBD2. Germline lookup yields CDR1 GTSNPN and CDR2 SVGIG (reference sequence). The trim removed 5 bases at V and 9 bases at J, leaving 5 bases unmatched. The length of the CDR3 is 13 residues.

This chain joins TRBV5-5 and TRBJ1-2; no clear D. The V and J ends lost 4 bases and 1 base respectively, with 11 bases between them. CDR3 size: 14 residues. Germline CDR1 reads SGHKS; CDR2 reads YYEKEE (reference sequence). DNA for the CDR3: TGTGCCAGCAGCCTCGCGTGGGATAACTATGGCTACACCTTC. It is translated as CASSLAWDNYGYTF.

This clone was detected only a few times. CDR3 DNA sequence: TGCGCCAGCAGCCCGGGACAGACGAAAGAGACCCAGTACTTC. Translating gives CASSPGQTKETQYF. This rearrangement joins TRBV5-1 to TRBJ2-5; 7 bases line up with TRBD1. Germline lookup yields CDR1 SGHRS and CDR2 YFSETQ. V shed 4 bases, J shed 3 bases, and the junction held 6 bases outside the gene matches. The CDR3 sequence is 14 residues long.

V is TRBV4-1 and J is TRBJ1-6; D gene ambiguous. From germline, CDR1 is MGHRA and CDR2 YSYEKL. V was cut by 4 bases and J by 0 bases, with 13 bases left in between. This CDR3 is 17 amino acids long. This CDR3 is CASSPLLKSSYNSPLHF. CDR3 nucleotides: TGCGCCAGCAGCCCTCTACTAAAAAGCTCCTATAATTCACCCCTCCACTTT.

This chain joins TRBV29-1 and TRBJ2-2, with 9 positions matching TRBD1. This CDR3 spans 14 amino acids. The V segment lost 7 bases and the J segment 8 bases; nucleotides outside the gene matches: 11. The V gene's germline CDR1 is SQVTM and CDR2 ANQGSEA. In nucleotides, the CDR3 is TGCAGCGCTGGCCGCGACAGGGGGATAGGGGAGCTGTTTTTT. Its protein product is CSAGRDRGIGELFF.

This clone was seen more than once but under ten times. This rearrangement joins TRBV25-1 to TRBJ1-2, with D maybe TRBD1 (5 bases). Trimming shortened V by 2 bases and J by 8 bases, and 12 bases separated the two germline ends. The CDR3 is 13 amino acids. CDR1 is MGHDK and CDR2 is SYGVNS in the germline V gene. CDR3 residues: CASSERRGYGYTF. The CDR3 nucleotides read TGTGCCAGCAGTGAACGGCGGGGGTACGGCTACACCTTC.

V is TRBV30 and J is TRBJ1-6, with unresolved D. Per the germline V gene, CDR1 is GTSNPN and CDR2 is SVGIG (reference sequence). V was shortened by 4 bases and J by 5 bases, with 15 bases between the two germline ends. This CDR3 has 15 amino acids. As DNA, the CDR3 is TGTGCCTGGAAAAATGGCCAAGTCGATAATTCACCCCTCCACTTT. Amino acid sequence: CAWKNGQVDNSPLHF. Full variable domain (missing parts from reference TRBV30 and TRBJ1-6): SQTIHQWPATLVQPVGSPLSLECTVEGTSNPNLYWYRQAAGRGLQLLFYSVGIGQISSEVPQNLSASRPQDRQFILSSKKLLLSDSGFYLCAWKNGQVDNSPLHFGNGTRLTVT.

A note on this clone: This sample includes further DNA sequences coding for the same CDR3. The CDR3 bases are TGCGCCAGCAGCTTGGCCGCAGGGGAAGAGACCCAGTACTTC. This gives the protein CASSLAAGEETQYF. The chain couples TRBV5-1 to TRBJ2-5; TRBD1 is a possible D gene (6 bases). The CDR3 is made up of 14 amino acids. In germline, CDR1 is SGHRS, CDR2 YFSETQ. V was trimmed by 0 bases and J by 3 bases, leaving 9 bases between them.

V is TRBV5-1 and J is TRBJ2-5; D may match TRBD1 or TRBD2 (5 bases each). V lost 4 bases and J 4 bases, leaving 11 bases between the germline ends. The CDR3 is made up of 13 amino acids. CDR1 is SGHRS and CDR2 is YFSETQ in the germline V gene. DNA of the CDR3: TGCGCCAGCAGCCCGGCCGGGGCAGAGACCCAGTACTTC. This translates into CASSPAGAETQYF. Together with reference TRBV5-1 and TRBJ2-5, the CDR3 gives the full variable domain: KAGVTQTPRYLIKTRGQQVTLSCSPISGHRSVSWYQQTPGQGLQFLFEYFSETQRNKGNFPGRFSGRQFSNSRSEMNVSTLELGDSALYLCASSPAGAETQYFGPGTRLLVL.